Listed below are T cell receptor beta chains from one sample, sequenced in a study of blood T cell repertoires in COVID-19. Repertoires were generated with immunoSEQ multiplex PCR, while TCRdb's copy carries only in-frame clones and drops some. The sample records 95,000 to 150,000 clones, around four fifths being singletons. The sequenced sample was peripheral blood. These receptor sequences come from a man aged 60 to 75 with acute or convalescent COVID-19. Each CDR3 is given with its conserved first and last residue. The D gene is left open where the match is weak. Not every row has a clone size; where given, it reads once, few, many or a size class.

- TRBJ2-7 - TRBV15 TGTGCCACCAGCAGAGGGGGGGAAGCGGACACTGCCTACGAGCAGTACTTC CATSRGGEADTAYEQYF
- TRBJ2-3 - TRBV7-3 TGTGCCAGCAGCTCGGGGGGCACAGATACGCAGTATTTT CASSSGGTDTQYF
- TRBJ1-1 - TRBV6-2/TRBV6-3 TGTGCCAGCAGCCCTCAGCCCGGGACAACCATGAACACTGAAGCTTTCTTT CASSPQPGTTMNTEAFF
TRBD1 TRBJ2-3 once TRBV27 TGTGCCAGCAGTTTACTTCGGACAGGACGTGATACGCAGTATTTT CASSLLRTGRDTQYF
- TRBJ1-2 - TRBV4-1 TGCGCCAGCAGCCAACAACGTGGTCAGAACTATGGCTACACCTTC CASSQQRGQNYGYTF
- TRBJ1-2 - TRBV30 TGTGCCTGGAGGCAGGGAGGTTCGGGCGGCTACACCTTC CAWRQGGSGGYTF
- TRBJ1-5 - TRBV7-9 TGTGCCAGCAGCCCACAGGGTAATCAGCCCCAGCATTTT CASSPQGNQPQHF
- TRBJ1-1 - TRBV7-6 TGTGCCAGCAGTCAGGCCCATGAAGCTTTCTTT CASSQAHEAFF
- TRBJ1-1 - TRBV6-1 TGTGCCAGCAGTGAAGCGAGGTCCCCAGGGGAGGGGGTGAACACTGAAGCTTTCTTT CASSEARSPGEGVNTEAFF
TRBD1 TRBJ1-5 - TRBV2 TGTGCCAGCAGTGCGGACAGGGGAGGGAATCAGCCCCAGCATTTT CASSADRGGNQPQHF
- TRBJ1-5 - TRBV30 TGTGCCTGGAGTGGAGGAGGGCAGCCCCAGCATTTT CAWSGGGQPQHF
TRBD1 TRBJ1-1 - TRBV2 TGTGCCAGCAGTCGGACAGGGAACACTGAAGCTTTCTTT CASSRTGNTEAFF
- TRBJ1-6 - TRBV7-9 TGTGCCAGCAGCTTAGACAGAGATAATTCACCCCTCCACTTT CASSLDRDNSPLHF
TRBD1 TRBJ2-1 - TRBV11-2 TGTGCCAGCACCCCCGGACAGACAGGGAGCTCCTACAATGAGCAGTTCTTC CASTPGQTGSSYNEQFF